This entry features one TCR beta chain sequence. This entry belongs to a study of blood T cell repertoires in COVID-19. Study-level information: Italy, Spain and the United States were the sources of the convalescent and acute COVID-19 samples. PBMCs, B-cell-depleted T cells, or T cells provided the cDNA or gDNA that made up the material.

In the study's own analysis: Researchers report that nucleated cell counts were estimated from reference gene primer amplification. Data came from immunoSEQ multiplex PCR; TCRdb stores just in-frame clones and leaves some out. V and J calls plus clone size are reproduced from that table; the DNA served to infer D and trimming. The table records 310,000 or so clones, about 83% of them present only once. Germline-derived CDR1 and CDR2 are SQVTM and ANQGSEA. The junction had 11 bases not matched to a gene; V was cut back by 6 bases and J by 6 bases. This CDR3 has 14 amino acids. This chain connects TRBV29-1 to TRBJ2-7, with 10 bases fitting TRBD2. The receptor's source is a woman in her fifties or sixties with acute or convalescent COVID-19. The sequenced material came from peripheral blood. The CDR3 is CSVAPTSGSGEQYF. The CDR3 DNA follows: TGCAGCGTCGCCCCGACTAGCGGGTCCGGCGAGCAGTACTTC.